This T cell receptor (beta chain) was captured by sequencing in a study of blood T cell repertoires in COVID-19. Here immunoSEQ multiplex PCR was the method, and the copy in TCRdb shows in-frame clones only, minus some. The table lists a few hundred thousand clones, approximately 89% of them singletons. The study recruited people aged 18 to 89 years across more than 20 US areas. Self-reported history from a screening survey and questionnaire set each donor's cohort. Donors in Cohort 3 counted as recovered after two negative PCRs, clearance, or symptom resolution. To note about this clone: A junction boundary mismatches the germline segment, possibly from a read error.

CDR1 and CDR2 (germline): SSHAT, FNYEAQ (reference sequence). The CDR3 runs to 15 residues. The chain combines TRBV7-7 with TRBJ2-1; tentatively, D is TRBD2 (5 bases). What was sequenced was PBMCs or T cells enriched from blood (not recorded which). This sequence originates from a woman aged 60-75 years who had recovered from COVID-19. The CDR3 protein is CASSLGGGLLNEQFF. DNA of the CDR3: TGTGCTAGCAGCTTAGGTGGCGGACTCCTCAATGAGCAGTTCTTC. The full variable domain, rest sourced from reference TRBV7-7 and TRBJ2-1, is GAGVSQSPRYKVTKRGQDVTLRCDPISSHATLYWYQQALGQGPEFLTYFNYEAQPDKSGLPSDRFSAERPEGSISTLTIQRTEQRDSAMYRCASSLGGGLLNEQFFGPGTRLTVL.